Below, 22 T cell receptor beta chains from the same sample are listed, as sequenced in a study of CD4 T cells in relation to SARS-CoV-2 and coronaviruses. Their antigens are not known. The data were produced by immunoSEQ multiplex PCR, yet TCRdb's version contains in-frame clones alone and is incomplete. This sample yields about 24,000 clones, of which under 80% are seen a single time; approximately 15% belongs to the top ten. CD4+ T cells from unexposed donors were obtained before the COVID-19 pandemic (2011-2018). After ten to eleven days of culture, CD4+ T cells were isolated. Specimen: CD4+ T cells from PBMCs, cultured in vitro. The receptors originated from a human donor in good health.

The chain joins TRBV5-1 to TRBJ2-3; the D gene is possibly TRBD2 (6 bases). Germline values: CDR1 SGHRS, CDR2 YFSETQ. CDR3 size: 15 residues. Deletions cut 4 bases from V and 4 bases from J, with 16 bases between. This CDR3 reads CASSLGAEGADTQYF. The CDR3 coding sequence is TGCGCCAGCAGCCTAGGGGCGGAGGGAGCAGATACGCAGTATTTT.

The chain has TRBV18 and TRBJ1-1, with 9 bases that match TRBD1. J lost 6 bases, V lost 3 bases, and 5 bases had no gene match. Germline V gene data show CDR1 as KGHSH and CDR2 as LQKENI. The CDR3 is 14 residues long. Here the CDR3 reads CASSPDRGGAEAFF. CDR3 DNA sequence: TGTGCCAGCTCACCGGACAGGGGAGGAGCTGAAGCTTTCTTT.

The chain couples TRBV7-2 to TRBJ2-7; a possible D gene is TRBD2 (6 bases). Trimming shortened V by 1 base and J by 6 bases, and 19 bases separated the two germline ends. Germline V lookup: CDR1 SGHTA, CDR2 FQGNSA. The CDR3 consists of 16 residues. The CDR3 loop is CASSLVPRAGLTEQYF. Here the CDR3 DNA reads TGTGCCAGCAGCTTAGTTCCCAGGGCGGGACTTACCGAGCAGTACTTC.

In its sample, this clone was seen a few times. This chain uses TRBV19 with TRBJ2-2; D is tentatively TRBD1 or TRBD2 (5 bases each). Germline loops: CDR1 LNHDA, CDR2 SQIVND (reference sequence). CDR3 length: 15 residues. The V end was cut by 7 bases, the J end by 4 bases, with 16 bases between. CDR3 in amino acids: CASTNWGFGTGELFF. CDR3 coding DNA: TGTGCCAGTACTAACTGGGGGTTTGGCACCGGGGAGCTGTTTTTT. Full variable domain (rest looked up from reference TRBV19 and TRBJ2-2): DGGITQSPKYLFRKEGQNVTLSCEQNLNHDAMYWYRQDPGQGLRLIYYSQIVNDFQKGDIAEGYSVSREKKESFPLTVTSAQKNPTAFYLCASTNWGFGTGELFFGEGSRLTVL.

CDR3 nucleotide sequence: TGTGCCAGCAGTTACTGGCGCACGTCGGCTGGAAACACCATATATTTT. Protein product: CASSYWRTSAGNTIYF. V is TRBV6-2 or TRBV6-3 and J is TRBJ1-3; D unresolved. This CDR3 has 16 amino acids. Per the germline V gene, CDR1 is MNHEY and CDR2 is SVGEGT. Trimming removed 1 base from V and 2 bases from J, with 12 bases in between.

The chain uses TRBV28 and TRBJ2-7; D is perhaps TRBD1 (5 bases). Germline assignment: CDR1 MDHEN and CDR2 SYDVKM. The CDR3 has 14 residues. Between the trimmed V and J ends, which lost 3 bases and 3 bases, there was a span of 12 bases. The CDR3 DNA follows: TGTGCCAGCAGTTTGCGGCAGGGCCGCTACGAGCAGTACTTC. It yields the protein CASSLRQGRYEQYF.

The chain is built from TRBV6-2 or TRBV6-3 and TRBJ2-7; D unclear. Trimming shortened V by 3 bases and J by 3 bases, and 3 bases separated the two germline ends. The germline gives CDR1 MNHEY, CDR2 SVGEGT. The CDR3 is 11 residues long. In DNA form, the CDR3 reads TGTGCCAGCAGTTATTACTACGAGCAGTACTTC. It specifies CASSYYYEQYF.

V is TRBV12-3 or TRBV12-4 and J is TRBJ2-1; D perhaps matches TRBD2 (5 bases). Between the trimmed V and J ends, which lost 6 bases and 10 bases, there was a span of 13 bases. The CDR3 extends over 12 amino acids. The CDR3 sequence: CASRPPGSEQFF. The CDR3 nucleotides read TGTGCCAGCAGGCCACCGGGAAGCGAGCAGTTCTTC.

Note on this clone: The sample has other DNA sequences that encode this CDR3 too. The V and J genes are TRBV10-2 and TRBJ2-7; 7 positions match TRBD2. The CDR3 loop spans 14 amino acids. Germline lookup yields CDR1 WSHSY and CDR2 SAAADI. V shed 3 bases and J 1 base; nucleotides not matched to a gene: 3. CDR3 protein: CASSDGLGSYEQYF. In DNA, the CDR3 is TGCGCCAGCAGTGATGGACTAGGGTCCTACGAGCAGTACTTC.

In this sample, this clone is medium-sized. The rearrangement joins TRBV14 to TRBJ2-7, with 9 positions matching TRBD1. The CDR3 is 16 amino acids. Germline loops: CDR1 SGHDN, CDR2 FVKESK. Trimming took 5 bases from V and 5 from J; bases not matched to a gene: 13. The CDR3 region has the DNA TGTGCCAGCAGCGGATCCACAGGACAGGGGTCTAACGAGCAGTACTTC. It is translated as CASSGSTGQGSNEQYF.

This clone was detected only a few times. The chain couples TRBV24-1 to TRBJ2-2, with D possibly being TRBD2 (5 bases). Germline loops: CDR1 KGHDR, CDR2 SFDVKD. Trimming pared 4 bases from V and 4 bases from J, leaving 9 bases between. The CDR3 consists of 14 residues. The CDR3 loop is CATSDLGGTGELFF. DNA for the CDR3: TGTGCCACCAGTGACCTAGGAGGCACCGGGGAGCTGTTTTTT.

This clone was found once. J is TRBJ2-1 and V is TRBV7-9; possible D gene TRBD1, 6 bases. Trimming removed 8 bases at V and 8 bases at J, with 19 bases between. Germline-derived CDR1 and CDR2 are SEHNR and FQNEAQ (reference sequence). The CDR3 totals 14 residues. The CDR3: CASSRGLQGYEQFF. In DNA form, the CDR3 reads TGTGCCAGCTCCCGGGGATTACAGGGCTATGAGCAGTTCTTC.

The chain carries TRBV14 and TRBJ1-4, with a tentative D call TRBD1 (6 bases). The CDR3 extends over 15 amino acids. Germline V gene sequence: CDR1 SGHDN, CDR2 FVKESK. Trimming shortened V by 2 bases and J by 4 bases, and 11 bases separated the two germline ends. This CDR3 reads CASSQQRTVNEKLFF. CDR3 nucleotide sequence: TGTGCCAGCAGCCAACAGCGGACAGTTAATGAAAAACTGTTTTTT.

This chain uses TRBV7-8 with TRBJ2-1; a possible D gene is TRBD1 (6 bases). The CDR3 extends over 15 amino acids. Germline V gene data show CDR1 as SGHVS and CDR2 as FQNEAQ. V was shortened by 3 bases and J by 9 bases, with 18 bases between the two germline ends. CDR3 region: CASSLPARGLGEQFF. Written as DNA, the CDR3 is TGTGCCAGCAGCTTGCCAGCGAGGGGGTTGGGTGAGCAGTTCTTC.

The chain couples TRBV18 to TRBJ2-7, with no clear D. The CDR3 covers 14 residues. Germline CDR1 reads KGHSH; CDR2 reads LQKENI. V lost 6 bases, J lost 3 bases, and 15 bases lay in between. The CDR3 DNA reads TGTGCCAGCTCCCTCAGCCCGCGTAGCTACGAGCAGTACTTC. Its protein product is CASSLSPRSYEQYF.

This chain uses TRBV6-6 with TRBJ2-6, with D hard to call. V dropped 5 bases and J dropped 4 bases, with 3 bases sitting between them. CDR3 length equals 12 residues. CDR1 MNHNY and CDR2 SVGAGI come from the germline V gene (reference sequence). CDR3 residues: CASSPGANVLTF. The CDR3 DNA reads as TGTGCCAGCAGTCCCGGGGCCAACGTCCTGACTTTC.

The chain joins TRBV5-1 to TRBJ1-2; D not resolved. This CDR3 comprises 15 residues. Germline CDR1 reads SGHRS; CDR2 reads YFSETQ. The V end lost 4 bases, the J end lost 1 base, and 14 bases lay between the germline ends. CDR3 nucleotide sequence: TGCGCCAGCAGCCCGGGCGACGGAGGTAACTATGGCTACACCTTC. This translates into CASSPGDGGNYGYTF.

The chain couples TRBV12-3 or TRBV12-4 to TRBJ1-2; D is uncertain. The CDR3 runs to 12 residues. V lost 2 bases and J 9 bases, leaving 10 bases between the germline ends. The CDR3 nucleotides are TGTGCCAGCAGTTTAAACGGAGAGAGCTACACCTTC. Translated: CASSLNGESYTF.

The CDR3 spells CASSQERGVVTQYF. The CDR3 coding sequence is TGTGCCAGCAGCCAAGAGAGGGGAGTTGTCACGCAGTATTTT. The chain couples TRBV3-1 (or the pseudogene TRBV3-2) to TRBJ2-3; D is possibly TRBD1 or TRBD2 (5 bases each). The CDR3 loop spans 14 amino acids. The germline V and J ends were trimmed by 0 bases and 9 bases, with 13 bases remaining between them. Germline lookup yields CDR1 LGHDT and CDR2 YNNKEL (reference sequence).

This clone was recorded once. V gene TRBV5-6 combines with J gene TRBJ1-5; D perhaps matches TRBD1 (6 bases). Deletions cut 6 bases from V and 2 bases from J, with 15 bases between. The germline gives CDR1 SGHDT, CDR2 YYEEEE. The CDR3 runs to 15 residues. CDR3 amino acids: CASTIFPGGNQPQHF. The CDR3 bases are TGTGCCAGCACCATCTTCCCAGGGGGCAATCAGCCCCAGCATTTT. The variable domain in full, with the rest retrieved from reference TRBV5-6 and TRBJ1-5, is DAGVTQSPTHLIKTRGQQVTLRCSPKSGHDTVSWYQQALGQGPQFIFQYYEEEERQRGNFPDRFSGHQFPNYSSELNVNALLLGDSALYLCASTIFPGGNQPQHFGDGTRLSIL.

The rearrangement joins TRBV13 to TRBJ1-2; D uncertain. Germline V gives CDR1 PRHDT, CDR2 FYEKMQ (reference sequence). CDR3 length: 14 residues. Trimming pared 1 base from V and 1 base from J, leaving 7 bases between. In DNA form, the CDR3 reads TGTGCCAGCAGCTTAGTCTCCGGTAACTATGGCTACACCTTC. Amino acid sequence: CASSLVSGNYGYTF.

The DNA of the CDR3 is TGTGCCAGCAGTTACTCGAACGACCCGTGGGGTACGCAGTATTTT. Amino acid sequence: CASSYSNDPWGTQYF. V is TRBV6-5 and J is TRBJ2-3; D ambiguous. The V end lost 0 bases, the J end lost 8 bases, and 15 bases lay between the germline ends. The CDR3 is 15 residues long. Germline CDR1 and CDR2: MNHEY and SVGAGI.